The T cell receptor beta chain under discussion was sequenced for a study of CD8+CD57+ T cells in acquired aplastic anemia. This clonotype is a singleton in its sample. The germline V gene has CDR1 SEHNR and CDR2 FQNEAQ (reference sequence). V lost 1 base and J 4 bases, leaving 10 bases between the germline ends. This CDR3 has 15 residues. Patients picked for sequencing had shown CD8+CD57+ cell expansion detected by flow cytometry. Researchers used genomic DNA as the template to profile TCR beta VDJ and CDR3. TCRdb re-analysed the reads in MiXCR, keeping a single row per CDR3 protein. The sample consists of about 160,000 distinct CDR3 sequences, 40% to 60% of them appearing once.

This chain uses TRBV7-9 with TRBJ2-2, with D tentatively TRBD1 or TRBD2 (5 bases each). The receptor comes from a human donor with aplastic anemia. Material: sorted CD4+, CD8+, or CD8+CD57+ T cells (not recorded which) from PBMCs. The CDR3 spells CASSLGSGSTGELFF. The CDR3 DNA is TGTGCCAGCAGCTTAGGATCAGGGAGCACCGGGGAGCTGTTTTTT.